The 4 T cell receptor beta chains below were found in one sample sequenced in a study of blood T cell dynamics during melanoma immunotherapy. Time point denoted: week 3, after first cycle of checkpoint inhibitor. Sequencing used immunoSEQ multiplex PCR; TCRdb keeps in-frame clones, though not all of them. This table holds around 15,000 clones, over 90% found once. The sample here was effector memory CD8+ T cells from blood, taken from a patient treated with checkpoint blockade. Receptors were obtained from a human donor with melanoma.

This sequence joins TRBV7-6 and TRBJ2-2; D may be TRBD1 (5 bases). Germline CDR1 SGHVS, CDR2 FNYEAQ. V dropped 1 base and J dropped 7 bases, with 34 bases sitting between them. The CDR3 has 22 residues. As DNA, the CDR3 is TGTGCCAGCAGCTTAGTTCATACACTCCACGATGGAGCCAGGGAAGAGTACGGGGAGCTGTTTTTT. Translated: CASSLVHTLHDGAREEYGELFF. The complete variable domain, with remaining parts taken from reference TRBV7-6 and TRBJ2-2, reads GAGVSQSPRYKVTKRGQDVALRCDPISGHVSLYWYRQALGQGPEFLTYFNYEAQQDKSGLPNDRFSAERPEGSISTLTIQRTEQRDSAMYRCASSLVHTLHDGAREEYGELFFGEGSRLTVL.

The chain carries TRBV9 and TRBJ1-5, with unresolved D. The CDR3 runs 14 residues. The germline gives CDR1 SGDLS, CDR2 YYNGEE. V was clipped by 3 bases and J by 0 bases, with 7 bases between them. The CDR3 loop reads CASSATDSNQPQHF. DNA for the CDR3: TGTGCCAGCAGCGCGACGGATAGCAATCAGCCCCAGCATTTT. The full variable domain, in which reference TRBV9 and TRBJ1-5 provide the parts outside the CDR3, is DSGVTQTPKHLITATGQRVTLRCSPRSGDLSVYWYQQSLDQGLQFLIQYYNGEERAKGNILERFSAQQFPDLHSELNLSSLELGDSALYFCASSATDSNQPQHFGDGTRLSIL.

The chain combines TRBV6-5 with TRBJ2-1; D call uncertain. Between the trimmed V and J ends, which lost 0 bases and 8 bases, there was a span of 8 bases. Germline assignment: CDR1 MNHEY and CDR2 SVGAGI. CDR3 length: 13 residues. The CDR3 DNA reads TGTGCCAGCAGTTACTCAAGGGTCGATGAGCAGTTCTTC. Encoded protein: CASSYSRVDEQFF.

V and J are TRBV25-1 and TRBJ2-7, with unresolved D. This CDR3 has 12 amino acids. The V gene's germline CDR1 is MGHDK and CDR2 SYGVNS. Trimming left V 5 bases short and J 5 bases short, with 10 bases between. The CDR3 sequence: CASSKVRDEQYF. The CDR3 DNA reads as TGTGCCAGCAGTAAAGTCCGGGACGAGCAGTACTTC.